This T cell receptor beta chain came from a study of T cell clonality in common variable immunodeficiency. Study results and limitations: Patient heterogeneity in the CVID cohort limited correlations between repertoire features and clinical complications.

Repertoires were generated with immunoSEQ multiplex PCR, while TCRdb's copy carries only in-frame clones and drops some. Listed for the sample are fewer than 60,000 clones, none seen a single time. This clone was found many times. Its antigen is not identified. Sequenced material: peripheral blood mononuclear cells. The clonotype comes from a person aged 18 to 70 in good health.

The DNA read from the CDR3 is TGTGCCAGCAGCTCGGGGACAGCTAATCAGCCC. Residues: CASSSGTANQP. The CDR3, in full, reads CASSSGTANQPQHF. J is TRBJ1-5 and V is TRBV11-2, with TRBD1 matching 7 bases. The CDR3 end lies 3 residues beyond the end of the read and is filled in from the germline J gene. CDR1 and CDR2 from the germline V gene are SGHAT and FQNNGV. V gave up 4 bases and J gave up 4 bases; unmatched junction bases: 4. This CDR3 has 14 amino acids.